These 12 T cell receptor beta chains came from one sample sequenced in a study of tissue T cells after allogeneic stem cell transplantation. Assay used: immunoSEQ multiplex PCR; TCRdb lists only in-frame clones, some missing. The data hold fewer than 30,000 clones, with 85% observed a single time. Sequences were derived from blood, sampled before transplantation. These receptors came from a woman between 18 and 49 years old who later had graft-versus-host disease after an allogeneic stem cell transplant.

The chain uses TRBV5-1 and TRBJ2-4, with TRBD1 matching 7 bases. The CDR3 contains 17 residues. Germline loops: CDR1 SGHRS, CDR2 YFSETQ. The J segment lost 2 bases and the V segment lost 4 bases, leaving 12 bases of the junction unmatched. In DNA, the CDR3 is TGCGCCAGCAGCCCCCTTTCGGGACAGACCTCCAAAAACATTCAGTACTTC. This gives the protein CASSPLSGQTSKNIQYF.

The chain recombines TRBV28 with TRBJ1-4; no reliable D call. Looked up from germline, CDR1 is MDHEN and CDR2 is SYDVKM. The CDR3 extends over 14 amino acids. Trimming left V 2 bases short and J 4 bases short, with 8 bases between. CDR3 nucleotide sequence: TGTGCCAGCAGTTTAGGGCGGTTTAATGAAAAACTGTTTTTT. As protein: CASSLGRFNEKLFF.

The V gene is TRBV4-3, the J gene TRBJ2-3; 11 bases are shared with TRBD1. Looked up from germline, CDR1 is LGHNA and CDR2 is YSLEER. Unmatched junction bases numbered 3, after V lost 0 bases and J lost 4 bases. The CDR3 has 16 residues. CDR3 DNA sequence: TGCGCCAGCAGCCAAGAACTGGGACAGGGGGCAGATACGCAGTATTTT. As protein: CASSQELGQGADTQYF.

For the CDR3, the DNA is TGTGCCAGCAGTTTAAATCCAGCCAGGGAGATATTACTGTACAATGAGCAGTTCTTC. Protein sequence: CASSLNPAREILLYNEQFF. This chain joins TRBV28 and TRBJ2-1; D is tentatively TRBD1 or TRBD2 (5 bases each). The CDR3 has 19 residues. Germline CDR1 and CDR2: MDHEN and SYDVKM. V lost 2 bases, J lost 4 bases, and 24 bases lay in between.

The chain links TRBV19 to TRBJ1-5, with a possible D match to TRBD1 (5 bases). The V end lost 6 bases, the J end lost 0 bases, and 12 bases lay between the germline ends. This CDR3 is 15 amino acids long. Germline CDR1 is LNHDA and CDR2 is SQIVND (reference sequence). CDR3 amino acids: CASREGQISNQPQHF. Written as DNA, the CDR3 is TGTGCCAGTAGGGAGGGGCAGATTAGCAATCAGCCCCAGCATTTT.

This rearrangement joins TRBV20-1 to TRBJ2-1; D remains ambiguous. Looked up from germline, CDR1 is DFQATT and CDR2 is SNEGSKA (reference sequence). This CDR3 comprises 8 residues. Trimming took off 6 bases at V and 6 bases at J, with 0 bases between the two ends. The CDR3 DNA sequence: TGCAGTGCCAATGAGCAGTTCTTC. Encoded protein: CSANEQFF.

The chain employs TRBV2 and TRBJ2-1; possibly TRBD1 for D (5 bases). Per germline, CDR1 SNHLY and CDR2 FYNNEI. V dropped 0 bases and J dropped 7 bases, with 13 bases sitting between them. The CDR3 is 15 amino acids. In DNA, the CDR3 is TGTGCCAGCAGTGAAGCGCTTCCGCGGACAAATGAGCAGTTCTTC. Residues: CASSEALPRTNEQFF.

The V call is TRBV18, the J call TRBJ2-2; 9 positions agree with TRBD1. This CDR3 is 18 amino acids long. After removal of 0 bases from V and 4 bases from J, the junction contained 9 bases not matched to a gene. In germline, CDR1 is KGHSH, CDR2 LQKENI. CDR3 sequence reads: CASSPPRGTGPSTGELFF. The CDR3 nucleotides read TGTGCCAGCTCACCACCGCGGGGGACAGGGCCCAGCACCGGGGAGCTGTTTTTT.

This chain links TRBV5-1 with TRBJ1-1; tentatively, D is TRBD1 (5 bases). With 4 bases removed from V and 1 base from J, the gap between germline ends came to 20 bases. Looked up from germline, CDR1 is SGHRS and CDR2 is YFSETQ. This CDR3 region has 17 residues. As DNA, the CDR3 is TGCGCCAGCAGCCTGCAGTGGGGGAGGAAGGAGAACACTGAAGCTTTCTTT. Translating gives CASSLQWGRKENTEAFF.

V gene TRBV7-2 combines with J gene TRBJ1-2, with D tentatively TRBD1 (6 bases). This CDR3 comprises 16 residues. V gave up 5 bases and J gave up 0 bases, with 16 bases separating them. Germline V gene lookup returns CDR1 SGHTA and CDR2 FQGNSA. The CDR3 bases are TGTGCCAGCAGCAGGGGGGGGTCGGGAACTAACTATGGCTACACCTTC. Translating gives CASSRGGSGTNYGYTF.

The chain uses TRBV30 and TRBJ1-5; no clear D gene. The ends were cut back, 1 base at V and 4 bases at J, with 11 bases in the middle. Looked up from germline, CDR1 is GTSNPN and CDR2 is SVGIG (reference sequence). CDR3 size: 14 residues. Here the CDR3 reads CAWSELHPNQPQHF. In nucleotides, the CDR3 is TGTGCCTGGAGTGAACTACACCCGAATCAGCCCCAGCATTTT.

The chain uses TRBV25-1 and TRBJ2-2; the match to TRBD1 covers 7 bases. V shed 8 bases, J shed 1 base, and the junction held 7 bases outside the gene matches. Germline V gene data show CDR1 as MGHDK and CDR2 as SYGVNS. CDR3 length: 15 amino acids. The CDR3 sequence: CASLDGTVNTGELFF. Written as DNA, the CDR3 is TGTGCCAGCTTAGACGGGACAGTGAACACCGGGGAGCTGTTTTTT. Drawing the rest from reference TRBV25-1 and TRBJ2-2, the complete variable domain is EADIYQTPRYLVIGTGKKITLECSQTMGHDKMYWYQQDPGMELHLIHYSYGVNSTEKGDLSSESTVSRIRTEHFPLTLESARPSHTSQYLCASLDGTVNTGELFFGEGSRLTVL.